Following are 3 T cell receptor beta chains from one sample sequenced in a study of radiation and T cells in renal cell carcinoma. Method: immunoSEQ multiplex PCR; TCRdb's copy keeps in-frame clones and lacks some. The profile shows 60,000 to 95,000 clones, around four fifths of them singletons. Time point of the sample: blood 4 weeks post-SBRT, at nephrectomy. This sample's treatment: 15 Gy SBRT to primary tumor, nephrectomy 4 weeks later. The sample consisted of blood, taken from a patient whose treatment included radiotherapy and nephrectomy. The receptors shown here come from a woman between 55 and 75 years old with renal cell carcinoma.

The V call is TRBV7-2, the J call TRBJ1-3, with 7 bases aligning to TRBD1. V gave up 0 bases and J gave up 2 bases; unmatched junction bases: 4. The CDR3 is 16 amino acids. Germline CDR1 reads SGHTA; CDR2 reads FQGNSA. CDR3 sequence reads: CASSLAGDRAGNTIYF. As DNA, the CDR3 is TGTGCCAGCAGCTTAGCGGGGGACAGAGCTGGAAACACCATATATTTT.

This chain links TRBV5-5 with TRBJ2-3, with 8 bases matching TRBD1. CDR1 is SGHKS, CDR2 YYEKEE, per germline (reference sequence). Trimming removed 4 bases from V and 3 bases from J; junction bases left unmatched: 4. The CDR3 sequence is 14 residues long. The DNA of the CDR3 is TGTGCCAGCAGCGAGGGGACAGGAACAGATACGCAGTATTTT. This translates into CASSEGTGTDTQYF.

CDR3 DNA sequence: TGTGCCAGCAGCATTCTAGGCGCCGACAATTCACCCCTCCACTTT. Translation gives CASSILGADNSPLHF. The chain carries TRBV28 and TRBJ1-6; unclear D gene. Between the trimmed V and J ends, which lost 6 bases and 7 bases, there was a span of 16 bases. The germline gives CDR1 MDHEN, CDR2 SYDVKM. The CDR3 spans 15 residues. Together with reference TRBV28 and TRBJ1-6, the CDR3 gives the full variable domain: DVKVTQSSRYLVKRTGEKVFLECVQDMDHENMFWYRQDPGLGLRLIYFSYDVKMKEKGDIPEGYSVSREKKERFSLILESASTNQTSMYLCASSILGADNSPLHFGNGTRLTVT.